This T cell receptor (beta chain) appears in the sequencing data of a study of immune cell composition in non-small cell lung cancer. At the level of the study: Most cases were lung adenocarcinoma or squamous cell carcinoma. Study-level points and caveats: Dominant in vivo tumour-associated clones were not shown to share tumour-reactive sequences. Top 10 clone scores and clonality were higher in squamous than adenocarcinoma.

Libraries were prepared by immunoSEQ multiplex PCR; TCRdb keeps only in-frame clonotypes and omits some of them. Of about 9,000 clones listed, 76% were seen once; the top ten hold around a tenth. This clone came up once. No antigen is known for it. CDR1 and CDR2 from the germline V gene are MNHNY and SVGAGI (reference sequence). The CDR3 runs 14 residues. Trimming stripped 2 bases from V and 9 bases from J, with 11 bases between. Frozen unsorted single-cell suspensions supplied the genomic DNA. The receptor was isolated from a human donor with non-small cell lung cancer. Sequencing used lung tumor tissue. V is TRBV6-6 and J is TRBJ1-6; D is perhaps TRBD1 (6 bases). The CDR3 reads CASSYAGAGSPLHF. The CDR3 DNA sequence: TGTGCCAGCAGTTACGCGGGGGCTGGTTCACCCCTCCACTTT.